Here is one T cell receptor beta chain with its context. Antigen unknown. This specimen comes from a study of T cells after yellow fever vaccination. Findings and caveats of the study: There was a small share of clonotypes that showed up in both the CD4 and CD8 compartments. FACS-sorted repertoires might harbor abundant contaminating clonotypes from the bulk population.

The germline V gene has CDR1 SGHTA and CDR2 FQGNSA. The CDR3 sequence is 16 residues long. V shed 1 base, J shed 4 bases, and the junction held 8 bases outside the gene matches. TCRdb re-derived calls from the 5' RACE reads in MiXCR, one entry per CDR3 protein. Here the sample spans 250,000 to 400,000 distinct CDR3 sequences, 3.5% to 4.5% being singletons. J is TRBJ2-5 and V is TRBV7-2; 8 nucleotides agree with TRBD2. Sequencing was performed on PBMCs, taken 15 days after the yellow fever booster vaccination. The sequence was collected from a man between 18 and 35 years old who received the YFV17D yellow fever vaccine. The CDR3: CASSLVSGGTSETQYF. The CDR3 DNA reads as TGTGCCAGCAGCTTAGTGAGCGGGGGAACCTCAGAGACCCAGTACTTC.